The 4 T cell receptor beta chains presented below share a single source sample, sequenced in a study of cytomegalovirus exposure and HLA in healthy donors. PCR amplification relied on 60 Vbeta primers (plus 13 Jbeta primers). Some clones are missing from TCRdb's copy, which holds only in-frame ones; the method was immunoSEQ multiplex PCR. Among over 75,000 clones listed, over 65% were seen once. Material: PBMCs. These receptors originate from a man aged 55-75 years in good health and CMV-seropositive.

This clone was observed a few times. This chain links TRBV5-1 with TRBJ2-1, with D possibly being TRBD1 (6 bases). The germline V gene encodes CDR1 SGHRS and CDR2 YFSETQ. This CDR3 is built from 15 residues. Trimming stripped 4 bases from V and 6 bases from J, with 17 bases between. DNA of the CDR3: TGCGCCAGCAGCACTCCCGGGACAAAGGCCAATGAGCAGTTCTTC. Translating it yields CASSTPGTKANEQFF.

The V gene is TRBV7-2, the J gene TRBJ2-5; TRBD1 matches at 10 bases. V gave up 1 base and J gave up 2 bases; unmatched junction bases: 7. The CDR3 sequence is 17 residues long. CDR1 and CDR2 (germline): SGHTA, FQGNSA. In nucleotides, the CDR3 is TGTGCCAGCAGCTTAGTGGGGGACAGGGGTTCACAAGAGACCCAGTACTTC. It yields the protein CASSLVGDRGSQETQYF.

V gene TRBV5-4 combines with J gene TRBJ2-7; D might be TRBD1 (7 bases). The V and J ends lost 4 bases and 3 bases respectively, with 14 bases between them. The length of the CDR3 is 14 residues. The V gene's germline CDR1 is SGHNT and CDR2 YYREEE (reference sequence). For the CDR3, the DNA is TGTGCCAGCAGCCAGGGGGGCTTTAACTACGAGCAGTACTTC. Protein: CASSQGGFNYEQYF.

The chain has TRBV5-1 and TRBJ2-2; weak D call: TRBD2 (5 bases). This CDR3 is built from 15 residues. Trimming removed 2 bases from V and 1 base from J, with 9 bases in between. Germline loops: CDR1 SGHRS, CDR2 YFSETQ. DNA of the CDR3: TGCGCCAGCAGCTTTGGGAGCAAGAACACCGGGGAGCTGTTTTTT. This encodes CASSFGSKNTGELFF.